This TCR beta chain was sequenced for a study of CD8+ T cells in alopecia areata. The germline gives CDR1 SNHLY, CDR2 FYNNEI. The CDR3 length is 15 residues. After removal of 3 bases from V and 5 bases from J, the junction contained 2 bases not matched to a gene. Study-wide findings and caveats: Across lesional scalp, and particularly alopecia totalis/universalis, clonality surpassed that of normal scalp. Clarity of TCR sharing across patients fell short of that in mice, possibly HLA-related.

On this clone: No antigen is known for it.

RNA extraction was followed by reverse transcription into cDNA, which acted as the sequencing template. Libraries were prepared by immunoSEQ multiplex PCR; TCRdb keeps only in-frame clonotypes and omits some of them. The sample records around 150,000 clones, roughly 60% being singletons. The researchers isolated CD4+ and CD8+ T cells from PBMCs by sorting. The sequence was collected from a human donor in good health. The sample taken for sequencing was CD4+ T cells sorted from blood. The rearrangement links TRBV2 to TRBJ2-5, with 14 nucleotides matching TRBD2. CDR3 residues: CASSDGTSGSETQYF. The DNA of the CDR3 is TGTGCCAGCAGTGATGGGACTAGCGGGAGTGAGACCCAGTACTTC.